This T cell receptor (beta chain) was retrieved from a study of blood T cells in healthy people across ages. The V gene end was trimmed by 1 base and the J gene end by 0 bases; junction bases not matched to a gene: 9. The CDR3 extends over 17 amino acids. The germline CDR1 and CDR2 sequences are LGHNA and YSLEER. Combining a sample-barcoded 5' primer with a J-beta primer mix, a second PCR ran for roughly 7 to 12 cycles. MiXCR, run by TCRdb on the 5' RACE reads, gives a single entry per CDR3 protein. The sample lists about 830,000 distinct CDR3 sequences, around 62% occurring once. This TCR was recovered from a man aged 25-40 years in good health. Sample: blood. The chain uses TRBV4-3 and TRBJ2-7; 7 bases agree with TRBD1. CDR3 sequence: CASSQGRDRDPSYEQYF. The CDR3 nucleotides are TGCGCCAGCAGCCAAGGCCGAGACAGGGACCCCTCCTACGAGCAGTACTTC.